This TCR beta chain was observed in a study of cytomegalovirus exposure and HLA in healthy donors. The germline V gene has CDR1 SQVTM and CDR2 ANQGSEA. Trimming removed 3 bases at V and 3 bases at J, with 7 bases between. This CDR3 region has 12 residues. While unrecorded immune exposures were likely, the donors were nominally healthy when sampled. Primers for the PCR totalled 60 Vbeta and 13 Jbeta. Here immunoSEQ multiplex PCR was the method, and the copy in TCRdb shows in-frame clones only, minus some. In the table there are about 160,000 clones, roughly 80% of which are singletons. As concerns this clone: Its specificity is unknown.

Findings and caveats of the study: Investigators reported over 150 TCR beta chains as tied to cytomegalovirus. Only CMV serostatus was available as immune exposure information. CMV antigen specificity of three CMV-associated chains was confirmed in vitro.

This sequence joins TRBV29-1 and TRBJ2-3; D might be TRBD1 (5 bases). This TCR came from a woman aged 40 to 49 in good health and CMV-seronegative. The sample comprised PBMCs. CDR3 sequence reads: CSVDGATDTQYF. Written as DNA, the CDR3 is TGCAGCGTTGATGGGGCAACAGATACGCAGTATTTT.